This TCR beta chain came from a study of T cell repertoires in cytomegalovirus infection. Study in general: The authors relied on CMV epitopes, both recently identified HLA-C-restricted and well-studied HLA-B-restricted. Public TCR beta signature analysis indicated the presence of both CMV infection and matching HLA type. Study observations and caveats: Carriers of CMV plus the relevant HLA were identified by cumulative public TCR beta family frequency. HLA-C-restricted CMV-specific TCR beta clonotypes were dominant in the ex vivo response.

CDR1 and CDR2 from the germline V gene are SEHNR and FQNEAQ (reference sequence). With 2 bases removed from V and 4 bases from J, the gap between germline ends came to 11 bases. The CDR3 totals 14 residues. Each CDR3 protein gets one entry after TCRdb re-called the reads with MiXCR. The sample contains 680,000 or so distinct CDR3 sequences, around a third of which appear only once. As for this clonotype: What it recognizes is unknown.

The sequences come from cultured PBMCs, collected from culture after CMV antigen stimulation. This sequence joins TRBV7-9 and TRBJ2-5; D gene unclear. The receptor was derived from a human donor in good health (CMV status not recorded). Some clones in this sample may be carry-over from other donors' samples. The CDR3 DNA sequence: TGTGCCAGCAGCTTAATGGGCCCCGGAGAGACCCAGTACTTC. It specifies CASSLMGPGETQYF.